The T cell receptor (beta chain) described here comes from a study of blood T cell repertoires in COVID-19. Measured with immunoSEQ multiplex PCR; TCRdb has only the in-frame clones, and not every one. Of roughly 400,000 clones in the sample, 80% to 90% were seen once. V was shortened by 7 bases and J by 1 base, with 8 bases between the two germline ends. This CDR3 has 13 amino acids. From germline, CDR1 is LNHDA and CDR2 SQIVND (reference sequence). Sequenced sample: peripheral blood. The sequence was collected from a woman aged 60 to 75 with COVID-19, enrolled during active disease. The J gene is TRBJ1-3, the V gene TRBV19; D unresolved. The CDR3 reads CASKRNSGNTIYF. CDR3 bases: TGTGCCAGTAAGAGGAATTCTGGAAACACCATATATTTT.